One sample yielded the 3 T cell receptor beta chains listed below, sequenced in a study of shared clonotypes between healthy human individuals. Method: immunoSEQ multiplex PCR; TCRdb's copy keeps in-frame clones and lacks some. The table records roughly 1,600,000 clones, about 98.5% of them present only once. Specimen: naive CD4+ T cells sorted from blood. Subset given: CD45RA+ positively selected. All receptors come from a man aged 25-40 years in good health.

The chain links TRBV18 to TRBJ2-4; D is unclear. From germline, CDR1 is KGHSH and CDR2 LQKENI. V was pared by 0 bases and J by 3 bases, with 9 bases between. There are 15 residues in the CDR3. CDR3 nucleotide sequence: TGTGCCAGCTCACCACCTCTTTTTGGCAAAAACATTCAGTACTTC. Translation: CASSPPLFGKNIQYF.

The J gene is TRBJ2-6, the V gene TRBV7-9; perhaps TRBD1 as D (6 bases). From germline, CDR1 is SEHNR and CDR2 FQNEAQ (reference sequence). The ends were cut back, 11 bases at V and 1 base at J, with 18 bases in the middle. The CDR3 spans 16 residues. CDR3 region: CAQQIAGQSGANVLTF. The CDR3 DNA reads TGTGCCCAGCAGATAGCCGGACAGTCTGGGGCCAACGTCCTGACTTTC.

CDR3: CASSMAQETQYF. The CDR3 bases are TGTGCCAGCAGCATGGCCCAAGAGACCCAGTACTTC. The rearrangement joins TRBV5-4 to TRBJ2-5; D remains unclear. This CDR3 is built from 12 residues. Trimming pared 4 bases from V and 1 base from J, leaving 5 bases between. CDR1 and CDR2 from the germline V gene are SGHNT and YYREEE (reference sequence).